The clone carrying this T cell receptor beta chain was picked up one time. This entry belongs to a study of CD8 T cells in Susac syndrome. Sequencing targeted TCR beta in T cells from blood (CD8+ and CD4+). An amount of RNA that ranged from roughly 0.5 to 1 ug was reverse transcribed with random hexamers. TCRdb reanalysed the immunoSEQ multiplex PCR reads using MiXCR and keeps one entry per CDR3 protein. This table holds roughly 130,000 distinct CDR3 sequences, 85% to 95% found once. CDR3 length: 13 residues. Germline values: CDR1 DFQATT, CDR2 SNEGSKA (reference sequence). Deletions cut 6 bases from V and 5 bases from J, with 14 bases between.

The rearrangement links TRBV20-1 to TRBJ1-5; D unresolved. Specimen: CD4+ T cells from PBMCs. The receptor comes from a human donor with multiple sclerosis. The CDR3 spells CSALPRLHQPQHF. The CDR3, as DNA: TGCAGTGCGCTACCTCGACTCCATCAGCCCCAGCATTTT.